The 27 T cell receptor beta chains below all came from one sample that was sequenced in a study of CD8+ T cells in alopecia areata. Treatment defined: oral pan-JAK inhibitor, 5-10 mg twice daily. Sequencing used cDNA as its template, made by extracting RNA and reverse transcribing it. Profiling relied on immunoSEQ multiplex PCR, and the TCRdb table lists in-frame clones only, not all of them. Of 90,000 to 130,000 clones listed, around 50% were seen once; the top ten hold 9% to 15%. Sample: CD8+ T cells sorted from blood, taken at week 24, from a patient treated with tofacitinib. These receptors were collected from a human donor with alopecia areata.

The gene calls are TRBV7-9 and TRBJ1-1; a weak D match, TRBD1 (5 bases). V gave up 5 bases and J gave up 1 base, with 8 bases separating them. Per germline, CDR1 SEHNR and CDR2 FQNEAQ (reference sequence). The CDR3 sequence is 13 residues long. This CDR3 is CASSLDRNTEAFF. In DNA, the CDR3 is TGTGCCAGCAGCCTAGACAGGAACACTGAAGCTTTCTTT.

The chain uses TRBV7-8 and TRBJ2-3; D unresolved. CDR3 length equals 15 residues. Germline V CDR1 and CDR2: SGHVS, FQNEAQ. V gave up 5 bases and J gave up 0 bases, with 12 bases separating them. The CDR3 protein is CASSLGWISTDTQYF. CDR3 coding DNA: TGTGCCAGCAGCCTAGGCTGGATTAGCACAGATACGCAGTATTTT.

In its sample, this clone was seen a few times. The gene calls are TRBV7-9 and TRBJ2-5; no clear D. In germline, CDR1 is SEHNR, CDR2 FQNEAQ (reference sequence). This CDR3 spans 12 amino acids. V was clipped by 10 bases and J by 3 bases, with 12 bases between them. The CDR3 is CATTLGEETQYF. The CDR3 bases are TGTGCCACGACTCTAGGAGAAGAGACCCAGTACTTC.

The chain is built from TRBV4-2 and TRBJ2-7; 9 nucleotides agree with TRBD2. V lost 3 bases, J lost 1 base, and 7 bases stayed unmatched. The CDR3 is 16 amino acids. Germline V gene data show CDR1 as LGHNA and CDR2 as YNFKEQ. CDR3 in DNA: TGTGCCAGCAGCCAGCCAGCGGGGGGCACGTCCTACGAGCAGTACTTC. As protein: CASSQPAGGTSYEQYF.

This chain connects TRBV30 to TRBJ1-2; no clear D gene. Germline V gene data show CDR1 as GTSNPN and CDR2 as SVGIG (reference sequence). V was shortened by 5 bases and J by 5 bases, with 9 bases between the two germline ends. CDR3 size: 11 residues. CDR3 amino acids: CAWPDGYGYTF. CDR3 sequence (DNA): TGTGCCTGGCCGGACGGGTATGGCTACACCTTC.

The CDR3 DNA reads TGTGCCTGGAGTGTATCCGGGTACGAGCAGTACTTC. Encoded protein: CAWSVSGYEQYF. This chain links TRBV30 with TRBJ2-7, with D unresolved. The V gene's germline CDR1 is GTSNPN and CDR2 SVGIG (reference sequence). CDR3 length: 12 amino acids. V was pared by 0 bases and J by 4 bases, with 7 bases between.

The chain joins TRBV6-5 to TRBJ2-7; D gene uncertain. Germline lookup yields CDR1 MNHEY and CDR2 SVGAGI. The CDR3 covers 15 residues. V lost 5 bases and J 0 bases, leaving 14 bases between the germline ends. The CDR3: CASSPGWLSSYEQYF. CDR3 nucleotides: TGTGCCAGCAGTCCCGGTTGGTTGAGCTCCTACGAGCAGTACTTC.

The rearrangement links TRBV25-1 to TRBJ1-1; D uncertain. Germline V gene sequence: CDR1 MGHDK, CDR2 SYGVNS. Trimming removed 3 bases at V and 6 bases at J, with 5 bases between. This CDR3 is 11 amino acids long. The CDR3 region has the DNA TGTGCCAGCAGTGACGACTCTGAAGCTTTCTTT. Translating gives CASSDDSEAFF.

The chain links TRBV2 to TRBJ2-6; TRBD2 aligns across 7 bases. V gave up 7 bases and J gave up 4 bases; unmatched junction bases: 7. Per germline, CDR1 SNHLY and CDR2 FYNNEI. This CDR3 comprises 15 residues. This CDR3 is CASIGEGLGANVLTF. The CDR3 DNA sequence: TGTGCCAGCATAGGGGAGGGGTTAGGGGCCAACGTCCTGACTTTC. The variable domain in full, with the rest retrieved from reference TRBV2 and TRBJ2-6, is EPEVTQTPSHQVTQMGQEVILRCVPISNHLYFYWYRQILGQKVEFLVSFYNNEISEKSEIFDDQFSVERPDGSNFTLKIRSTKLEDSAMYFCASIGEGLGANVLTFGAGSRLTVL.

This clone was seen more than once but under ten times. This rearrangement joins TRBV29-1 to TRBJ2-5, with D possibly matching TRBD2 (6 bases). The V gene's germline CDR1 is SQVTM and CDR2 ANQGSEA. The V gene lost 2 bases and the J gene lost 0 bases, with 10 bases spanning the gap. The CDR3 sequence is 14 residues long. The CDR3 loop is CSVEREADQETQYF. CDR3 bases: TGCAGCGTTGAAAGGGAGGCAGACCAAGAGACCCAGTACTTC. The whole variable domain, remainder taken from reference TRBV29-1 and TRBJ2-5, is SAVISQKPSRDICQRGTSLTIQCQVDSQVTMMFWYRQQPGQSLTLIATANQGSEATYESGFVIDKFPISRPNLTFSTLTVSNMSPEDSSIYLCSVEREADQETQYFGPGTRLLVL.

The chain carries TRBV25-1 and TRBJ1-1, with D possibly being TRBD1 (6 bases). Trimming pared 10 bases from V and 1 base from J, leaving 13 bases between. Per germline, CDR1 MGHDK and CDR2 SYGVNS. This CDR3 spans 13 amino acids. CDR3 amino acids: CATQPQGNTEAFF. The CDR3 nucleotides are TGTGCCACGCAACCACAGGGGAACACTGAAGCTTTCTTT.

This clone was counted between two and nine times. The J gene is TRBJ2-3, the V gene TRBV4-1; tentatively, D is TRBD1 (6 bases). This CDR3 spans 15 amino acids. The germline V gene has CDR1 MGHRA and CDR2 YSYEKL. Between the trimmed V and J ends, which lost 1 base and 3 bases, there was a span of 11 bases. The CDR3 DNA reads TGCGCCAGCAGCCAAGTAGGGGGATTGACAGATACGCAGTATTTT. This codes for CASSQVGGLTDTQYF.

This clone was observed once. The chain couples TRBV30 to TRBJ1-2, with D perhaps matching TRBD1 (5 bases). The CDR3 is made up of 15 amino acids. Germline V gene sequence: CDR1 GTSNPN, CDR2 SVGIG (reference sequence). V shed 0 bases and J shed 6 bases, with 17 bases lying between them. The CDR3 loop is CAWSVSSGAKNGYTF. The CDR3 region has the DNA TGTGCCTGGAGTGTATCTAGCGGGGCGAAGAATGGCTACACCTTC.

The rearrangement links TRBV10-3 to TRBJ2-3; 9 nucleotides match TRBD2. J lost 5 bases, V lost 2 bases, and 5 bases had no gene match. Germline assignment: CDR1 ENHRY and CDR2 SYGVKD. The CDR3 runs 15 residues. The CDR3 protein is CAISERRGGEDTQYF. The CDR3 nucleotides read TGTGCCATCAGTGAGCGGCGGGGGGGCGAAGATACGCAGTATTTT.

This sequence joins TRBV4-1 and TRBJ1-6; D unresolved. The CDR3 has 13 residues. Trimming removed 0 bases from V and 8 bases from J, with 5 bases in between. CDR1 MGHRA and CDR2 YSYEKL come from the germline V gene. CDR3 loop: CASSQDEHSPLHF. The CDR3 nucleotides read TGCGCCAGCAGCCAAGATGAGCATTCACCCCTCCACTTT.

The count of this clone is one. CDR3 sequence (DNA): TGTGCCAGCAGCCCAGCAGCAGGGGAAGATACGCAGTATTTT. The encoded protein is CASSPAAGEDTQYF. The chain combines TRBV4-2 with TRBJ2-3, with a possible D match to TRBD1 (6 bases). The V gene lost 4 bases and the J gene lost 5 bases, with 13 bases spanning the gap. CDR1 and CDR2 from the germline V gene are LGHNA and YNFKEQ. This CDR3 is 14 amino acids long.

V is TRBV15 and J is TRBJ2-3; D gene uncertain. Germline V lookup: CDR1 LNHNV, CDR2 YYDKDF (reference sequence). This CDR3 comprises 13 residues. V was trimmed by 3 bases and J by 6 bases, leaving 10 bases between them. CDR3 DNA sequence: TGTGCCACCAGCAGTATGGGTGGGGATACGCAGTATTTT. It encodes CATSSMGGDTQYF.

In this sample, this clone turned up many times. The chain combines TRBV6-1 with TRBJ1-2; 11 bases align to TRBD1. The CDR3 spans 15 residues. V gave up 0 bases and J gave up 4 bases; unmatched junction bases: 1. Germline V gene lookup returns CDR1 MNHNS and CDR2 SASEGT. DNA for the CDR3: TGTGCCAGCAGTGAAGCCGGGACAGGGGGCTATGGCTACACCTTC. Translation gives CASSEAGTGGYGYTF.

The genes are TRBV4-1 and TRBJ2-2; 11 positions agree with TRBD2. Unmatched junction bases numbered 8, after V lost 4 bases and J lost 4 bases. CDR3 length: 17 amino acids. Germline values: CDR1 MGHRA, CDR2 YSYEKL. CDR3 amino acids: CASSPRLAGGGTGELFF. CDR3 nucleotide sequence: TGCGCCAGCAGCCCGCGGCTAGCGGGGGGTGGCACCGGGGAGCTGTTTTTT.

CDR3 sequence (DNA): TGTGCCTGGGGGACAGGGATAGGAAGTTCACCCCTCCACTTT. It translates to CAWGTGIGSSPLHF. The V call is TRBV30, the J call TRBJ1-6; 9 nucleotides match TRBD1. J lost 9 bases, V lost 5 bases, and 8 bases had no gene match. Germline CDR1 GTSNPN, CDR2 SVGIG (reference sequence). The CDR3 sequence is 14 residues long.

This clone has only a few counts. CDR3 amino acids: CASSPGLAGAADTQYF. The CDR3 DNA follows: TGTGCCAGCAGTCCCGGACTAGCGGGAGCCGCAGATACGCAGTATTTT. The chain employs TRBV7-9 and TRBJ2-3; 13 bases map to TRBD2. V trimming: 6 bases; J trimming: 4 bases; junction bases outside the gene matches: 7. This CDR3 region has 16 residues. Germline V gives CDR1 SEHNR, CDR2 FQNEAQ (reference sequence).

The rearrangement joins TRBV29-1 to TRBJ2-7; TRBD1 or TRBD2 may be the D gene (6 bases each). Germline CDR1 and CDR2: SQVTM and ANQGSEA. V lost 3 bases, J lost 1 base, and 16 bases lay in between. CDR3 length: 15 amino acids. CDR3: CSVDWGDKPSYEQYF. The CDR3 DNA reads TGCAGCGTTGATTGGGGGGACAAACCATCCTACGAGCAGTACTTC.

This rearrangement joins TRBV7-4 to TRBJ2-1; possibly TRBD1 for D (5 bases). Trimming removed 2 bases from V and 8 bases from J, with 10 bases in between. The germline gives CDR1 SGHVT, CDR2 SQSDAQ. This CDR3 is built from 13 residues. Here the CDR3 reads CASSLRQIDEQFF. CDR3 nucleotide sequence: TGTGCCAGCAGCTTAAGACAGATCGATGAGCAGTTCTTC.

The table lists this clone with a few counts. V usage is TRBV29-1 and J usage is TRBJ1-2; no clear D. CDR3 length: 15 amino acids. Trimming removed 0 bases from V and 0 bases from J, with 11 bases in between. Germline V gene sequence: CDR1 SQVTM, CDR2 ANQGSEA. Here the CDR3 DNA reads TGCAGCGTTGAAGATCGTAGAGGACCTAACTATGGCTACACCTTC. Residues: CSVEDRRGPNYGYTF. Combining the CDR3 with reference TRBV29-1 and TRBJ1-2 gives the whole variable domain SAVISQKPSRDICQRGTSLTIQCQVDSQVTMMFWYRQQPGQSLTLIATANQGSEATYESGFVIDKFPISRPNLTFSTLTVSNMSPEDSSIYLCSVEDRRGPNYGYTFGSGTRLTVV.

This clone was seen more than once but under ten times. The rearrangement uses TRBV5-4 and TRBJ2-2; TRBD2 matches at 10 bases. In germline, CDR1 is SGHNT, CDR2 YYREEE (reference sequence). V gave up 1 base and J gave up 0 bases; unmatched junction bases: 3. CDR3 length: 17 residues. The CDR3 DNA sequence: TGTGCCAGCAGCTTGAGAAGCGGGGGGGCGAACACCGGGGAGCTGTTTTTT. This encodes CASSLRSGGANTGELFF.

This chain joins TRBV5-6 and TRBJ1-2; D not certain. V gave up 7 bases and J gave up 1 base, with 11 bases separating them. This CDR3 is built from 13 residues. CDR1 SGHDT and CDR2 YYEEEE come from the germline V gene. CDR3 in amino acids: CASEKTVNYGYTF. For the CDR3, the DNA is TGTGCCAGCGAGAAGACGGTTAACTATGGCTACACCTTC.

The chain has TRBV12-5 and TRBJ1-6; D not certain. The germline V gene has CDR1 LGHNT and CDR2 FRNRAP. Between the trimmed V and J ends, which lost 7 bases and 8 bases, there was a span of 18 bases. The CDR3 totals 15 residues. CDR3 nucleotide sequence: TGTGCTAGTGCCCCGGGTAGGAGGTTTGATTCACCCCTCCACTTT. Residues: CASAPGRRFDSPLHF.